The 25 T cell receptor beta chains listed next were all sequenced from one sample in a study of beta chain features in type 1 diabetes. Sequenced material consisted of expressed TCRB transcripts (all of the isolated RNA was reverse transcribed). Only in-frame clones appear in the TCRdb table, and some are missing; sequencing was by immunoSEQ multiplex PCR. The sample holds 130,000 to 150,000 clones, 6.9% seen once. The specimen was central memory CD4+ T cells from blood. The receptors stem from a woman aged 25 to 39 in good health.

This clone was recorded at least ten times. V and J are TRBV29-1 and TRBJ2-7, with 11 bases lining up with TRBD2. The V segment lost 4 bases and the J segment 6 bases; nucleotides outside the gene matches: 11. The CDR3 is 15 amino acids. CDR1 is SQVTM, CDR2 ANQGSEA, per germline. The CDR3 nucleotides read TGCAGCGTTGTAACTAGCGGGAGAAGCTTCGGCGAGCAGTACTTC. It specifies CSVVTSGRSFGEQYF.

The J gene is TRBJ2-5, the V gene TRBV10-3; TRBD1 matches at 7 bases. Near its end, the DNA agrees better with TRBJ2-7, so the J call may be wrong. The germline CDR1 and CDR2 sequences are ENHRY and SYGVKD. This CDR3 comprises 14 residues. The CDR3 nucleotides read TGTGCCATCAGAACCGACAGGGACGTGAACGAGCAGTACTTC. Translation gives CAIRTDRDVNEQYF.

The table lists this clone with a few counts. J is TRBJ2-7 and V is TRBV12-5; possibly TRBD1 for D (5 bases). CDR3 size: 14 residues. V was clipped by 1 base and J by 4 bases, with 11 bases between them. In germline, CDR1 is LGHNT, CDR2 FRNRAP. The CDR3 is CASGLGDSNYEQYF. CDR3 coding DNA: TGTGCTAGTGGTTTGGGCGACAGTAATTACGAGCAGTACTTC.

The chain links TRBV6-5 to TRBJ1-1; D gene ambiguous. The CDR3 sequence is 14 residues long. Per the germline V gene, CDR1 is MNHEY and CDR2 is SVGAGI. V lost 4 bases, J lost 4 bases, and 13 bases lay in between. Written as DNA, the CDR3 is TGTGCCAGCAGTTCTACGGTTTCCGCCACTGAAGCTTTCTTT. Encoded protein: CASSSTVSATEAFF.

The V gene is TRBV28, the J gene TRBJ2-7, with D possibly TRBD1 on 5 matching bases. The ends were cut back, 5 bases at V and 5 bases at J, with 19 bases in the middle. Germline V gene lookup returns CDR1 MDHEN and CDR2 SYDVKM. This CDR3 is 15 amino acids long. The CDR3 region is CASSQTAVLGNEQYF. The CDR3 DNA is TGTGCCAGCAGTCAGACAGCCGTTCTTGGCAACGAGCAGTACTTC.

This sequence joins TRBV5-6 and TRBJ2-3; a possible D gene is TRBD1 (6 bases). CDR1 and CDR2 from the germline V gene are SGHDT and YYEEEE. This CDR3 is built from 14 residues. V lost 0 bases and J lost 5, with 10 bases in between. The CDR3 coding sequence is TGTGCCAGCAGCTTGGCAGGGGTGAGAGATACGCAGTATTTT. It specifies CASSLAGVRDTQYF.

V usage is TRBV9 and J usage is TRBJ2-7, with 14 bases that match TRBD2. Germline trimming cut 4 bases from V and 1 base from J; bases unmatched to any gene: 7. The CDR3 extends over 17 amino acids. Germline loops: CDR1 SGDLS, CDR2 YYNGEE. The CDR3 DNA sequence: TGTGCCAGCAGCCCCGGGACTAGCGGGAGTAGATCCTACGAGCAGTACTTC. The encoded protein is CASSPGTSGSRSYEQYF.

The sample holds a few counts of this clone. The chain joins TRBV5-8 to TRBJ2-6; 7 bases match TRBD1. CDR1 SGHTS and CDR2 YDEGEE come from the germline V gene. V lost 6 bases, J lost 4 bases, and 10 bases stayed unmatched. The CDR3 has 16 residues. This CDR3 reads CASTALTGPGANVLTF. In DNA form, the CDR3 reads TGTGCCAGCACCGCCCTGACAGGGCCAGGGGCCAACGTCCTGACTTTC. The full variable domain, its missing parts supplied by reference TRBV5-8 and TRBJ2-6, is EAGVTQSPTHLIKTRGQQATLRCSPISGHTSVYWYQQALGLGLQFLLWYDEGEERNRGNFPPRFSGRQFPNYSSELNVNALELEDSALYLCASTALTGPGANVLTFGAGSRLTVL.

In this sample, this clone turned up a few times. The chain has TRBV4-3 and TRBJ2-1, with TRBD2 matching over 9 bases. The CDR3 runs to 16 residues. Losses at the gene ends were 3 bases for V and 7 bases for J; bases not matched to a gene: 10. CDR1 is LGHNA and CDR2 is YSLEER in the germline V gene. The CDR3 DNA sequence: TGCGCCAGCAGCCATTGGGTAGCGGGAGAAAAGAATGAGCAGTTCTTC. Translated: CASSHWVAGEKNEQFF.

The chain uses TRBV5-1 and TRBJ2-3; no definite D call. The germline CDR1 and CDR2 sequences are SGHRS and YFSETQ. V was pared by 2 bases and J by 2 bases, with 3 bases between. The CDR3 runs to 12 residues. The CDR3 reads CASSFYTDTQYF. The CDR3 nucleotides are TGCGCCAGCAGCTTTTACACAGATACGCAGTATTTT. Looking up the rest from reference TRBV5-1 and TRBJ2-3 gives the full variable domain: KAGVTQTPRYLIKTRGQQVTLSCSPISGHRSVSWYQQTPGQGLQFLFEYFSETQRNKGNFPGRFSGRQFSNSRSEMNVSTLELGDSALYLCASSFYTDTQYFGPGTRLTVL.

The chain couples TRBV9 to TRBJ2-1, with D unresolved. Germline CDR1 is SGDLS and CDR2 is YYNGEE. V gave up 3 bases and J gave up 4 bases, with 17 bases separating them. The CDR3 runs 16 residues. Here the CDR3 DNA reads TGTGCCAGCAGCGCTGGCTCGCCCCGAACATACAATGAGCAGTTCTTC. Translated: CASSAGSPRTYNEQFF.

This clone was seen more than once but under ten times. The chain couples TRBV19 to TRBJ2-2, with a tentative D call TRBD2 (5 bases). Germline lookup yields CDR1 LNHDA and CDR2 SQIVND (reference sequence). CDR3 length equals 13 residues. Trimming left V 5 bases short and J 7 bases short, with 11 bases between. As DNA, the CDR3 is TGTGCCAGTAGTGCCGGGATTCTCGGGGAGCTGTTTTTT. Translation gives CASSAGILGELFF.

CDR3 in DNA: TGTGCCAGCAGTTCCTCTGATGGCTACACCTTC. It yields the protein CASSSSDGYTF. This chain links TRBV28 with TRBJ1-2; no reliable D call. V was shortened by 4 bases and J by 6 bases, with 6 bases between the two germline ends. The CDR3 totals 11 residues. CDR1 is MDHEN, CDR2 SYDVKM, per germline.

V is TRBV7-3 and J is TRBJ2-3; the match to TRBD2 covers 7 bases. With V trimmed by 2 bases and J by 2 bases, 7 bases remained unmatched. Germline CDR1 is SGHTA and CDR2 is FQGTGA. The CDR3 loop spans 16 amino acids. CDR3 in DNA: TGTGCCAGCAGCTTAGGAGCGGGAAGGGACACAGATACGCAGTATTTT. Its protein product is CASSLGAGRDTDTQYF.

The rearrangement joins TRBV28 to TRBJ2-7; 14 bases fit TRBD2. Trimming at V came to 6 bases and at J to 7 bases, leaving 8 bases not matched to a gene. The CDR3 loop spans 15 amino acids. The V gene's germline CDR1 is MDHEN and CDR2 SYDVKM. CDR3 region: CASRPGLAGAKEQYF. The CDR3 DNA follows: TGTGCCAGCAGGCCGGGACTAGCGGGAGCGAAGGAGCAGTACTTC.

The CDR3 nucleotides are TGTGCCAGCAGCTTAGTTAGCGGGGGGAGAGTTTTCAATGAGCAGTTCTTC. Translating it yields CASSLVSGGRVFNEQFF. The chain uses TRBV11-2 and TRBJ2-1; 10 bases are shared with TRBD2. This CDR3 comprises 17 residues. Germline CDR1 reads SGHAT; CDR2 reads FQNNGV. Unmatched junction bases numbered 9, after V lost 1 base and J lost 6 bases.

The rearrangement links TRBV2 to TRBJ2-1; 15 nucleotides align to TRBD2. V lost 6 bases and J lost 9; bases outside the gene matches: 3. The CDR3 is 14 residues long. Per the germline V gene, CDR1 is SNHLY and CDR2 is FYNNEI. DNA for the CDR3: TGTGCCAGCAGCGGACTAGCGGGAGGGGGTGAGCAGTTCTTC. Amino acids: CASSGLAGGGEQFF.

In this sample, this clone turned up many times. The CDR3: CASRKQGATDTQYF. CDR3 nucleotides: TGCGCCAGCCGAAAACAGGGGGCCACAGATACGCAGTATTTT. The rearrangement links TRBV5-1 to TRBJ2-3, with 9 nucleotides matching TRBD1. This CDR3 is built from 14 residues. The germline V gene has CDR1 SGHRS and CDR2 YFSETQ. The trim removed 7 bases at V and 2 bases at J, leaving 5 bases unmatched.

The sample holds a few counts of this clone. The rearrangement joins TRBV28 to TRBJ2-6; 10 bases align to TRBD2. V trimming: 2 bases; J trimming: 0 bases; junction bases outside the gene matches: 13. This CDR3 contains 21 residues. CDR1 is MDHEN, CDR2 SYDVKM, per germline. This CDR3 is CASSLRSGRARFNSGANVLTF. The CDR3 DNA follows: TGTGCCAGCAGTTTAAGGAGCGGGAGGGCCCGATTTAACTCTGGGGCCAACGTCCTGACTTTC.

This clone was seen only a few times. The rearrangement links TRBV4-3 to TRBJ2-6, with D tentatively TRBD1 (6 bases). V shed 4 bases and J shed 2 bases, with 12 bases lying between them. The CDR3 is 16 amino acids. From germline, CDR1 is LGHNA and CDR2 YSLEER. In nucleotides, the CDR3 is TGCGCCAGCAGCCCCACTAAGGGGGCTGGGGCCAACGTCCTGACTTTC. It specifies CASSPTKGAGANVLTF.

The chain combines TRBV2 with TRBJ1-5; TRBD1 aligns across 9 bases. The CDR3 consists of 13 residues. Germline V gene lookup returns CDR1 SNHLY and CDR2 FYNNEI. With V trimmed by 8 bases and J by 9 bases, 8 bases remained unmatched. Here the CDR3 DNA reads TGTGCCAGCGGGGGACAGGGAGGGCGGCCCCAGCATTTT. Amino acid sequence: CASGGQGGRPQHF.

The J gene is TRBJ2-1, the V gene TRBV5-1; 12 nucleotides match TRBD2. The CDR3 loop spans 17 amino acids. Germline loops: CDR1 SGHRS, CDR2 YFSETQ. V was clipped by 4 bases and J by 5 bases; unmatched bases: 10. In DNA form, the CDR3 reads TGCGCCAGCAGCCTAGGACGGACTAGCGGGGAGAACAATGAGCAGTTCTTC. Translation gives CASSLGRTSGENNEQFF.

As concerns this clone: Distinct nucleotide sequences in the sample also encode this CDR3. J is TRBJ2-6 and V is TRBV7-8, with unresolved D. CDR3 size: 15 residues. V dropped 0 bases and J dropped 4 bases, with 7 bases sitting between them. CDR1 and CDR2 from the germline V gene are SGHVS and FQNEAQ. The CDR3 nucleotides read TGTGCCAGCAGCTTAGCAGCTTCGGGGGCCAACGTCCTGACTTTC. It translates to CASSLAASGANVLTF. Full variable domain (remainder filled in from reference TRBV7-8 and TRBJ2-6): GAGVSQSPRYKVAKRGQDVALRCDPISGHVSLFWYQQALGQGPEFLTYFQNEAQLDKSGLPSDRFFAERPEGSVSTLKIQRTQQEDSAVYLCASSLAASGANVLTFGAGSRLTVL.

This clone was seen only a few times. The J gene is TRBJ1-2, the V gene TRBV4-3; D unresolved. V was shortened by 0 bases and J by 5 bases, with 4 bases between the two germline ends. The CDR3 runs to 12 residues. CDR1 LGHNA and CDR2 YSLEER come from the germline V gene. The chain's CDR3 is CASSQDSYGYTF. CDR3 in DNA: TGCGCCAGCAGCCAAGATAGTTATGGCTACACCTTC.

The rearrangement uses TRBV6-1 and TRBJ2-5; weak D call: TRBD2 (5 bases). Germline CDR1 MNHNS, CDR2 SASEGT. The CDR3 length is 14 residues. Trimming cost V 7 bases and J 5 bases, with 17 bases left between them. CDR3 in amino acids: CASMEDLRKETQYF. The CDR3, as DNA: TGTGCCAGCATGGAGGACTTGCGAAAGGAGACCCAGTACTTC.